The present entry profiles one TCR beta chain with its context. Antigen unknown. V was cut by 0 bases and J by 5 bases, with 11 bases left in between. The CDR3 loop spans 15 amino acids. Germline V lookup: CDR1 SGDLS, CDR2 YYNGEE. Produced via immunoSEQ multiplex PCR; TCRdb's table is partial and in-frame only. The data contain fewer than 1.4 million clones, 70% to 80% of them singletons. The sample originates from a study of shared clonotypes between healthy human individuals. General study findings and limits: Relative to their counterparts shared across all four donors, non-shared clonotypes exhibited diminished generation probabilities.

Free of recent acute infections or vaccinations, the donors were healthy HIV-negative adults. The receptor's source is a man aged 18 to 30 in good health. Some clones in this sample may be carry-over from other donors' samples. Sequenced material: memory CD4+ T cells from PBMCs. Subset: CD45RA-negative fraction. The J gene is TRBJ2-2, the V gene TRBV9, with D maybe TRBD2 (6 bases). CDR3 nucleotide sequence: TGTGCCAGCAGCGTAGTGGGAGGCGGGACCGGGGAGCTGTTTTTT. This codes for CASSVVGGGTGELFF.